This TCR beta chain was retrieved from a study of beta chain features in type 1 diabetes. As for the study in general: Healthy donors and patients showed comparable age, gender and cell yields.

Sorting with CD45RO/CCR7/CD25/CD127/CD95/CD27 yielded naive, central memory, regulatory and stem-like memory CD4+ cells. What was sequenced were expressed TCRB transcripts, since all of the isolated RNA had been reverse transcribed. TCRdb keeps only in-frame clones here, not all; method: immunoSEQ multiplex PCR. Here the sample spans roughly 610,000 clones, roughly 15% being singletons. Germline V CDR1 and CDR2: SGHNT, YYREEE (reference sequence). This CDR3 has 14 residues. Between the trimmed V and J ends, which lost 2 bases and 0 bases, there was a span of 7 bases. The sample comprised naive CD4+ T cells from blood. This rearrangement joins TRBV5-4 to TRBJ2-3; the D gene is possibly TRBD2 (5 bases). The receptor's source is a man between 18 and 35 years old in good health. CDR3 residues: CASSFDYSTDTQYF. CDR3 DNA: TGTGCCAGCAGCTTTGACTATAGCACAGATACGCAGTATTTT.